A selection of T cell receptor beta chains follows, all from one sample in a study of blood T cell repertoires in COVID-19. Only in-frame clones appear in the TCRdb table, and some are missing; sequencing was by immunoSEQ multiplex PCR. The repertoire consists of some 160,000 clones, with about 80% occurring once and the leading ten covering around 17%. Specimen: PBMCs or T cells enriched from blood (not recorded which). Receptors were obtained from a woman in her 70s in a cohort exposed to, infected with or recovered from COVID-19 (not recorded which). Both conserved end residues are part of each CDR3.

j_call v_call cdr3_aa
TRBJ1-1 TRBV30 CAWAGARNTEAFF
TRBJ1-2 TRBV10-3 CAITTRGFYGYTF
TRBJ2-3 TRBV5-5 CASSLLGAGFTDTQYF
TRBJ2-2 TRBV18 CASSPGLMNTGELFF
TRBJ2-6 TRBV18 CASSPYRGQSSGANVLTF
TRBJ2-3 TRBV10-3 CAISVGYSTDTQYF
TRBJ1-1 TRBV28 CASIAGSTEAFF
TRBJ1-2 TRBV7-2 CASSPDRGRGGYTF
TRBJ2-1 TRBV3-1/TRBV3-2 CASSQGGYRGPRDNEQFF
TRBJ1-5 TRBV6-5 CATRQGVQYQPQHF
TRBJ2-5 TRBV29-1 CSARGGQETQYF
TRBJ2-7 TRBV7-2 CASSQPRTSGRYEQYF
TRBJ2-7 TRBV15 CATSRDGLDEQYF
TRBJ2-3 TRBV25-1 CASTSSGRAVDTQYF
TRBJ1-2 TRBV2 CASSPGGYHGYTF
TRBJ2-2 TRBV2 CASSALNTGELFF
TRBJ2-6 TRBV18 CASSPFVQGLFSGANVLTF
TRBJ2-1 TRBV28 CASGDRVGEQFF
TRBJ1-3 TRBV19 CASSEYGQLSSGNTIYF
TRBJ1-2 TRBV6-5 CASSSPRDGNGYTF
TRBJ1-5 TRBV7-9 CASSLSGGYSNQPQHF
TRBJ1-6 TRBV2 CASKGGPSSYNSPLHF
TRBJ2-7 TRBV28 CASRATYEQYF
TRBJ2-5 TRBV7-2 CASSFWTSGKETQYF
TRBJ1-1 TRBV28 CASRGQGWAEAFF
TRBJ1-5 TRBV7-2 CASSLKGYSNQPQHF
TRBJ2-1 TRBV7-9 CASSSIQGASYNEQFF
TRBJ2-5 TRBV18 CASAGSTQETQYF
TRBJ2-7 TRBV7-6 CASSLRWDRNNEQYF
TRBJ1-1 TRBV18 CASSPTQLADTEAFF
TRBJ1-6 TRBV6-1 CASSDQGNSPLHF
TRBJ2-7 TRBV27 CASSTTLRTSGGTSYEQYF
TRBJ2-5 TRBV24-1 CATSDGTEAAEQYF